This is a list of T cell receptor beta chains from one sample in a study of monozygotic twins with inflammatory bowel disease. TCRdb re-called the 5' RACE reads; every CDR3 protein appears as one record, without DNA. This sample carries about 43,000 distinct CDR3 sequences, with 5% to 6.5% going to the ten biggest clones. The sequenced material came from blood. These receptors all come from a human donor with ulcerative colitis or Crohn's disease, or a healthy co-twin of an affected twin (not recorded which). Both conserved end residues are part of each CDR3. For some rows the clone size is stated as once, few or many, or as a class when expanded; others skip it.

TRBJ1-6 . TRBV12-3/TRBV12-4 CASSLGSSYNSPLHF
TRBJ1-4 . TRBV29-1 CSVTQPDSATNEKLFF
TRBJ2-2 . TRBV6-2/TRBV6-3 CASSYMTSTGELFF
TRBJ2-7 . TRBV23-1 CASSCAHDRDRGTYEQYF
TRBJ1-2 . TRBV3-1 CASSPQGEPPYGYTF
TRBJ2-7 . TRBV28 CASSSYRRISSSYEQYF
TRBJ2-3 . TRBV5-1 CATTSGTSVIDTQYF
TRBJ1-6 . TRBV7-6 CASSLGQGKNSPLHF
TRBJ2-2 . TRBV11-2 CASSLRPPGGANTGELFF
TRBJ1-5 . TRBV20-1 CSASLQQGISQPQHF
TRBJ2-1 . TRBV7-8 CASSLVSQGVNEQFF
TRBJ1-1 . TRBV7-9 CASSLSGSNTEAFF
TRBJ2-3 . TRBV29-1 CSAAEGQTDTQYF
TRBJ2-7 . TRBV5-1 CASSFWRGQGSYEQYF
TRBJ2-1 . TRBV7-8 CASSPGHRKLEQFF
TRBJ1-2 . TRBV25-1 CASSGPTGYTF
TRBJ2-6 . TRBV5-6 CASSWDSIVTGANVLTF
TRBJ1-2 . TRBV6-1 CASKERQGSYGYTF
TRBJ1-1 . TRBV5-6 CASSPGTGELNTEAFF
TRBJ1-3 . TRBV5-1 CASSLTGVDSGNTIYF
TRBJ2-7 . TRBV7-8 CASSTPATGTSGRADEQYF
TRBJ1-5 medium-sized TRBV5-1 CASSPGGGNGNQPQHF
TRBJ2-3 . TRBV24-1 CATSRWDRGTDTQYF
TRBJ1-1 . TRBV6-1 CASRPDRGNTEAFF
TRBJ2-7 . TRBV28 CASSPSRDGTYEQYF
TRBJ2-3 . TRBV10-3 CAVRTGDWDTQYF
TRBJ2-1 . TRBV14 CASSLLGDYYNEQFF
TRBJ2-2 . TRBV11-2 CASRGSGATYTGELFF
TRBJ2-5 . TRBV27 CASSPQTVQETQYF
TRBJ1-1 . TRBV6-5 CASSSRRGSMNTEAFF
TRBJ2-7 . TRBV4-1 CASSLHDSQGYEQYF
TRBJ2-1 . TRBV12-3/TRBV12-4 CASSFLAVYNEQFF
TRBJ1-3 . TRBV28 CASSRGERGNTIYF
TRBJ2-2 . TRBV7-2 CASSLKRGGSTGELFF
TRBJ1-6 . TRBV20-1 CSARLTGRKDNSPLHF
TRBJ2-6 . TRBV7-9 CASSLDTLSGANVLTF
TRBJ2-7 . TRBV6-2/TRBV6-3 CASNPGTGRHEQYF
TRBJ1-1 . TRBV7-2 CASSSLDRGEAFF
TRBJ1-6 . TRBV5-1 CASSLAVGQGAQSPLHF
TRBJ2-3 . TRBV30 CAWSDLAGHTDTQYF
TRBJ2-1 . TRBV7-3 CASRENRGSYNEQFF
TRBJ2-2 . TRBV7-6 CASRPRGRANTGELFF
TRBJ2-2 . TRBV5-1 CASSPLALNTGELFF
TRBJ1-1 medium-sized TRBV20-1 CSASTLTGYAEAFF
TRBJ2-5 . TRBV5-1 CATRPGKMSETQYF
TRBJ2-3 . TRBV5-6 CASSKTTGTDTQYF
TRBJ2-3 . TRBV12-3/TRBV12-4 CASSLGPSTDTQYF
TRBJ2-4 . TRBV5-1 CASSWGREEKAKNIQYF
TRBJ2-1 . TRBV11-2 CASSLDILAYNEQFF
TRBJ2-3 . TRBV6-2/TRBV6-3 CASATRDRTTDTQYF
TRBJ1-1 . TRBV20-1 CSVDRNTEAFF
TRBJ1-1 . TRBV7-9 CASSLSTGDTEAFF
TRBJ2-5 . TRBV28 CASSDVGTQYF
TRBJ2-1 . TRBV5-4 CASSFDVRHNEQFF
TRBJ1-1 . TRBV7-8 CASSLRSMGQGVREAFF
TRBJ2-2 . TRBV24-1 CATSDLMGGETTGELFF
TRBJ2-5 . TRBV5-1 CASSLGQGKETQYF
TRBJ1-5 . TRBV6-2/TRBV6-3 CATSDSFNQPQHF
TRBJ1-5 . TRBV6-2/TRBV6-3 CASKLRDLSGNQPQHF
TRBJ2-3 . TRBV10-1 CASSVAGVGDTQYF